These 2 T cell receptor beta chains came from one sample sequenced in a study of follicular helper T cells after annual influenza vaccination (dated by TCRdb to the late 2010s). In the paper's terms, the time point label means: 2014-2015 season, pre-vaccination. The library came from the immunoSEQ multiplex PCR assay. The clones in this table, taken by TCRdb from immuneACCESS, are in-frame only. Not every clone is retained; where verified, under half of the shortfall comes from an unresolved V gene, and the cause of the rest is unknown. A total of several thousand clones appear in this sample, around four fifths of them only once. The ten largest account for approximately 3% of the sample. Sample: CXCR5+ CD38- circulating T follicular helper cells from blood, taken on the day of influenza vaccination. Interpreted using the paper, the cell subset or site label stands for: circulating Tfh, non-naive CD4+CXCR5+PD-1+ (ICOS+CD38+ or ICOS-CD38-). These receptors originate from an adult who received the influenza vaccine.

The rearrangement uses TRBV18 and TRBJ2-1, with TRBD2 matching 11 bases. Germline V gene data show CDR1 as KGHSH and CDR2 as LQKENI. With 0 bases clipped from V and 3 bases from J, the junction kept 13 bases outside the gene matches. The CDR3 spans 20 residues. Written as DNA, the CDR3 is TGTGCCAGCTCACCACCGAGGATAGCGGGAGGGCCGGATGGCTACAATGAGCAGTTCTTC. It codes for CASSPPRIAGGPDGYNEQFF. Variable domain in full (rest from reference TRBV18 and TRBJ2-1): NAGVMQNPRHLVRRRGQEARLRCSPMKGHSHVYWYRQLPEEGLKFMVYLQKENIIDESGMPKERFSAEFPKEGPSILRIQQVVRGDSAAYFCASSPPRIAGGPDGYNEQFFGPGTRLTVL.

This chain connects TRBV18 to TRBJ2-3, with D perhaps given as TRBD1 or TRBD2 (5 bases each). Trimming stripped 1 base from V and 0 bases from J, with 8 bases between. The CDR3 is 15 residues long. CDR1 is KGHSH and CDR2 is LQKENI in the germline V gene. In DNA form, the CDR3 reads TGTGCCAGCTCACCACGGGGCGGGAGCACAGATACGCAGTATTTT. This translates into CASSPRGGSTDTQYF.